This TCR beta chain came from a study of T cell repertoires in cytomegalovirus infection. Study overall: Used in the study were CMV epitopes, some recently identified and HLA-C-restricted, others well-studied and HLA-B-restricted. An indication of both CMV infection and matching HLA type came from public TCR beta signatures. Study-wide findings and caveats: The ex vivo response was dominated by HLA-C-restricted CMV-specific TCR beta clonotypes. Using cumulative public TCR beta family frequency, the authors identified those who carried CMV together with the relevant HLA.

TCRdb reanalysed the reads using MiXCR and keeps one entry per CDR3 protein. This table has 700,000 to 850,000 distinct CDR3 sequences, around a third appearing once. As to this clonotype: The antigen remains undetermined.

Sequenced here: cultured CD8+ T cells from PBMCs, sampled from culture after CMV antigen stimulation. This sequence was found in a human donor in good health (CMV status not recorded). Some clones in this sample may be carry-over from other donors' samples.

Written as DNA, the CDR3 is TGTGCCGCCTCGACTGCCGAGAACACTGAAGCTTTCTTT. Protein product: CAASTAENTEAFF. J is TRBJ1-1 and V is TRBV10-3; D unresolved. The CDR3 is 13 amino acids. CDR1 is ENHRY, CDR2 SYGVKD, per germline. V was cut by 11 bases and J by 1 base, with 14 bases left in between.